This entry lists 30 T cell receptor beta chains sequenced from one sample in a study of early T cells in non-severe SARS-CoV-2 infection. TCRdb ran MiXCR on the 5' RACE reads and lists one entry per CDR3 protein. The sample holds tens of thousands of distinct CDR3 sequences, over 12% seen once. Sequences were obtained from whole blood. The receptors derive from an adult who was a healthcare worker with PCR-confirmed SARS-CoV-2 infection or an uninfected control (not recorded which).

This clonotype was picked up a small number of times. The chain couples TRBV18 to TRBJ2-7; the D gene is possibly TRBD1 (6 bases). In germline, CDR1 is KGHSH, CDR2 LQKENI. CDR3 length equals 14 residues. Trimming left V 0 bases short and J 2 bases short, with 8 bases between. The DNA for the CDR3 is TGTGCCAGCTCACCACCCGGACAGCCCTACGAGCAGTACTTC. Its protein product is CASSPPGQPYEQYF.

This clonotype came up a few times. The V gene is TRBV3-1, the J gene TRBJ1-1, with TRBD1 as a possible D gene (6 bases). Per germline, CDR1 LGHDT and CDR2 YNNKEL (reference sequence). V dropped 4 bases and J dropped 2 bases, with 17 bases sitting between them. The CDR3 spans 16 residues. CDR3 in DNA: TGTGCCAGCAGCCCCTCCTCTTCAGGGGTAAACACTGAAGCTTTCTTT. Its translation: CASSPSSSGVNTEAFF.

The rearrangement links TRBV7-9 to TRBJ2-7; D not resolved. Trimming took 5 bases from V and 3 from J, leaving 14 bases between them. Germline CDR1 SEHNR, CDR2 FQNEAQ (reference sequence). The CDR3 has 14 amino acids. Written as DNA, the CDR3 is TGTGCCAGCAGCGCCACCCTTCTAGGCTACGAGCAGTACTTC. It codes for CASSATLLGYEQYF.

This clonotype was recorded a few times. Here the CDR3 DNA reads TGCGCCAGCGCCTGGGGGGCAGGGGAAATCCAAGAGACCCAGTACTTC. Protein: CASAWGAGEIQETQYF. This rearrangement joins TRBV5-1 to TRBJ2-5; D tentatively fits TRBD1 or TRBD2 (6 bases each). This CDR3 has 16 amino acids. The germline CDR1 and CDR2 sequences are SGHRS and YFSETQ. Trimming took off 7 bases at V and 1 base at J, with 20 bases between the two ends. The full variable domain, rest sourced from reference TRBV5-1 and TRBJ2-5, is KAGVTQTPRYLIKTRGQQVTLSCSPISGHRSVSWYQQTPGQGLQFLFEYFSETQRNKGNFPGRFSGRQFSNSRSEMNVSTLELGDSALYLCASAWGAGEIQETQYFGPGTRLLVL.

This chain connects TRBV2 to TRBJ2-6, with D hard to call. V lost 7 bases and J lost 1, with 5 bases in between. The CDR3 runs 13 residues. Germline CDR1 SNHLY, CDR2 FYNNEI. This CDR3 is CASKRSGANVLTF. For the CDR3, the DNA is TGTGCCAGCAAGAGGTCTGGGGCCAACGTCCTGACTTTC.

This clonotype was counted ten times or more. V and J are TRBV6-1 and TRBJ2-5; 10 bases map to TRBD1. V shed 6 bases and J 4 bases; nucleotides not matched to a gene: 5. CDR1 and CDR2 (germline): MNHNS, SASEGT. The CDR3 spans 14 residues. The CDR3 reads CASSLGQGRETQYF. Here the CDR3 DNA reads TGTGCCAGCAGCTTGGGACAGGGGAGAGAGACCCAGTACTTC.

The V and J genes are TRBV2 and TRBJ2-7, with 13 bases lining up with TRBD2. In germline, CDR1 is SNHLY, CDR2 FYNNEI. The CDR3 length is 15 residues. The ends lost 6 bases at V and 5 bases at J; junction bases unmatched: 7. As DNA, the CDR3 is TGTGCCAGCAGACCCGGACTAGCGGGGGATCACGAGCAGTACTTC. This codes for CASRPGLAGDHEQYF.

CDR3 in DNA: TGCGCCAGCAGCCAAGATAGGGGACTAGCGGCGAAGAACCCCGCGTCATTTGTGCAGTTCTTC. Protein sequence: CASSQDRGLAAKNPASFVQFF. The chain is built from TRBV4-1 and TRBJ2-1, with TRBD2 matching over 11 bases. The CDR3 contains 21 residues. Germline-derived CDR1 and CDR2 are MGHRA and YSYEKL. J gave up 12 bases and V 0 bases, and 25 bases lay outside the gene matches.

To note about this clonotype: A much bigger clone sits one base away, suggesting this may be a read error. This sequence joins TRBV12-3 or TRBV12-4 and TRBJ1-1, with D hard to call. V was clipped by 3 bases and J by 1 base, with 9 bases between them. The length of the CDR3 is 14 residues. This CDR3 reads CASSFCHQNTEAFF. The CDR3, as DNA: TGTGCCAGCAGTTTCTGTCACCAGAACACTGAAGCTTTCTTT.

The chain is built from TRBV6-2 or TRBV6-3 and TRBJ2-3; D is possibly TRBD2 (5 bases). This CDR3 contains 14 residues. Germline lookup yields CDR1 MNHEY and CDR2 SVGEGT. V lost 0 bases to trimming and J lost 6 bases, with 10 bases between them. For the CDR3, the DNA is TGTGCCAGCAGTTACTCGAGAGGGCCCGATACGCAGTATTTT. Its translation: CASSYSRGPDTQYF.

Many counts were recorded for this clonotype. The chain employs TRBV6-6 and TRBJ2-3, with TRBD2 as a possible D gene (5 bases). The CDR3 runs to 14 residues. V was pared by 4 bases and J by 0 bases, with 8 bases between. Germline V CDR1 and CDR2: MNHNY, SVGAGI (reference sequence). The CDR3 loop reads CASSSTGSTDTQYF. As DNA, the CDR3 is TGTGCCAGCAGTTCGACGGGGAGCACAGATACGCAGTATTTT.

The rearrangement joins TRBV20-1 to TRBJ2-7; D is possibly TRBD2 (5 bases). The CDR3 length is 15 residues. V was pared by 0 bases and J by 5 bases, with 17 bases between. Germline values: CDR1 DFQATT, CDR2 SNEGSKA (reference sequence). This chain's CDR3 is CSARDLMRESHEQYF. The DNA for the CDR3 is TGCAGTGCTAGAGATCTCATGAGGGAATCCCACGAGCAGTACTTC.

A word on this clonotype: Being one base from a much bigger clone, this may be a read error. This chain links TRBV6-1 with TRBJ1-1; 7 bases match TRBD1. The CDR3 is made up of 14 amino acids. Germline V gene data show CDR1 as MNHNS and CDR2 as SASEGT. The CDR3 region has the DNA TGTGGCAGTCACCGGGACAGCATGAACACTGAAGCTTTCTTT. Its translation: CGSHRDSMNTEAFF.

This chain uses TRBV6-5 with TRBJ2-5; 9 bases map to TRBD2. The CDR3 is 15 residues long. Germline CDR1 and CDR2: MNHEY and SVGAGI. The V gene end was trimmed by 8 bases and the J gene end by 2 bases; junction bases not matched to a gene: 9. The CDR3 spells CASSVAGGVQETQYF. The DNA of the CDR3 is TGTGCCAGCTCAGTGGCGGGGGGGGTTCAAGAGACCCAGTACTTC.

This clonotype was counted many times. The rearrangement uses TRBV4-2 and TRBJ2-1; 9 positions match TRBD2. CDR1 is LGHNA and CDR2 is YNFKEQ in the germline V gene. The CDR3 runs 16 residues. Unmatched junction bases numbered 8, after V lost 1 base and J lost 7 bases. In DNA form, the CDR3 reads TGTGCCAGCAGCCAAGGTGCGGGGGGGTCAGGAAATGAGCAGTTCTTC. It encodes CASSQGAGGSGNEQFF.

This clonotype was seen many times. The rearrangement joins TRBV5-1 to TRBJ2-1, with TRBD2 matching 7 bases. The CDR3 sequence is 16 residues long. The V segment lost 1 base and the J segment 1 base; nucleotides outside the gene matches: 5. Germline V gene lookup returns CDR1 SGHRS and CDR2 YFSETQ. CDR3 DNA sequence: TGCGCCAGCAGCTTGATTATGGGAGGGTCCTACAATGAGCAGTTCTTC. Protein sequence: CASSLIMGGSYNEQFF.

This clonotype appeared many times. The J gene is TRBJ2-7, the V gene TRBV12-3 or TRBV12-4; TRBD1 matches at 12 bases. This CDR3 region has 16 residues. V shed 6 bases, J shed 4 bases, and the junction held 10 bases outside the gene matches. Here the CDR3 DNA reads TGTGCCAGCAGCCCCACCGGGACAGGGGGCAGGTACGAGCAGTACTTC. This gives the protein CASSPTGTGGRYEQYF.

CDR3 protein: CASSLTGFEKLFF. CDR3 sequence (DNA): TGTGCCAGCAGCCTCACAGGGTTTGAAAAACTGTTTTTT. The chain combines TRBV5-5 with TRBJ1-4; a weak D match, TRBD1 (6 bases). The CDR3 has 13 amino acids. The V gene lost 4 bases and the J gene lost 7 bases, with 11 bases spanning the gap. CDR1 SGHKS and CDR2 YYEKEE come from the germline V gene (reference sequence).

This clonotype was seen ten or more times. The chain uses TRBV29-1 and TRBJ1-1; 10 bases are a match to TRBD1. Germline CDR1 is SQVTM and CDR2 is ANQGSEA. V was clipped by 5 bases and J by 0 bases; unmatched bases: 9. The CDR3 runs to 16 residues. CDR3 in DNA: TGCAGCGTTCCAAACGACAGGGGGCCTTTGAACACTGAAGCTTTCTTT. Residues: CSVPNDRGPLNTEAFF.

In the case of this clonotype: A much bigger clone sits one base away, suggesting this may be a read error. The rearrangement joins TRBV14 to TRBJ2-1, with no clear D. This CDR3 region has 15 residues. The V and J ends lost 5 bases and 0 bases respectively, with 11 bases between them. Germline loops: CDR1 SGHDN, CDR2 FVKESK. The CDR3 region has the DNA TGTGCCAGCAGCTTCAGACATAGCTCCTACAATGAGCAGTTCTTC. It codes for CASSFRHSSYNEQFF.

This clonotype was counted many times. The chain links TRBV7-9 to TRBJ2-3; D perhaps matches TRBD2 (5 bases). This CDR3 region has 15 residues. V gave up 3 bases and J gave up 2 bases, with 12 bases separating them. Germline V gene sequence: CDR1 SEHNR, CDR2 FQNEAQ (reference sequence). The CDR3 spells CASSFVAGLTDTQYF. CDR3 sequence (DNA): TGTGCCAGCAGCTTTGTGGCAGGACTCACAGATACGCAGTATTTT.

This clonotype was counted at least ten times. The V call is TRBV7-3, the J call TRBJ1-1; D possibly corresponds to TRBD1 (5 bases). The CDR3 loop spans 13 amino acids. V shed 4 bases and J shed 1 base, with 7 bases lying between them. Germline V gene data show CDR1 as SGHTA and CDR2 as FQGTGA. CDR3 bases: TGTGCCAGCAGCTACACAGGGAACACTGAAGCTTTCTTT. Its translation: CASSYTGNTEAFF.

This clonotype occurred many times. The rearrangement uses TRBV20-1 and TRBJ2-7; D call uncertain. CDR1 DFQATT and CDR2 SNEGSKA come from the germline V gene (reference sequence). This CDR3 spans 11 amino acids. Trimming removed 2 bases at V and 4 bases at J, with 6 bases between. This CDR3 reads CSARRGYEQYF. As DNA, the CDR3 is TGCAGTGCTAGAAGAGGTTACGAGCAGTACTTC.

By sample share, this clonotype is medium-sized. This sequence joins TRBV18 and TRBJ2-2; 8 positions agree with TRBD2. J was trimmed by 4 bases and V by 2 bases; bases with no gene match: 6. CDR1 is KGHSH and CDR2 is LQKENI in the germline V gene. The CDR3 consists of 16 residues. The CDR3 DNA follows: TGTGCCAGCTCACCAAGGCTAGCGGGCCGCACCGGGGAGCTGTTTTTT. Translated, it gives CASSPRLAGRTGELFF.

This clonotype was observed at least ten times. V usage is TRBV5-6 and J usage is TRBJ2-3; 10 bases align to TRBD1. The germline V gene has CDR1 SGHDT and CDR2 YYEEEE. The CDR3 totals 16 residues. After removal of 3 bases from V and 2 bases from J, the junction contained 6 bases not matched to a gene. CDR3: CASSSGQGGPTDTQYF. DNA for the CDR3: TGTGCCAGCAGCTCAGGACAGGGGGGGCCCACAGATACGCAGTATTTT. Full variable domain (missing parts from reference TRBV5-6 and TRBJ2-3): DAGVTQSPTHLIKTRGQQVTLRCSPKSGHDTVSWYQQALGQGPQFIFQYYEEEERQRGNFPDRFSGHQFPNYSSELNVNALLLGDSALYLCASSSGQGGPTDTQYFGPGTRLTVL.

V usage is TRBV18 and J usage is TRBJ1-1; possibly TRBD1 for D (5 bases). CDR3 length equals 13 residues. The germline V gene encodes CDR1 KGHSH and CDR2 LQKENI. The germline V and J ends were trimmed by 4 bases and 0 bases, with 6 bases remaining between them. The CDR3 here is CASSQGVNTEAFF. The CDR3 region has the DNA TGTGCCAGCTCACAAGGGGTGAACACTGAAGCTTTCTTT. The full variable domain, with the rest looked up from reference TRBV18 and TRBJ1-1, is NAGVMQNPRHLVRRRGQEARLRCSPMKGHSHVYWYRQLPEEGLKFMVYLQKENIIDESGMPKERFSAEFPKEGPSILRIQQVVRGDSAAYFCASSQGVNTEAFFGQGTRLTVV.

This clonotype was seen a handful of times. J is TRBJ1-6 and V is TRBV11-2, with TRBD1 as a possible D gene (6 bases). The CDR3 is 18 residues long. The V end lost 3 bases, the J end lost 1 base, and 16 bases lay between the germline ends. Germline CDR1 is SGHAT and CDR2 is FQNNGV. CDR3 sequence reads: CASSLIQGRWSYNSPLHF. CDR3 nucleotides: TGTGCCAGCAGCTTGATACAGGGACGGTGGTCCTATAATTCACCCCTCCACTTT.

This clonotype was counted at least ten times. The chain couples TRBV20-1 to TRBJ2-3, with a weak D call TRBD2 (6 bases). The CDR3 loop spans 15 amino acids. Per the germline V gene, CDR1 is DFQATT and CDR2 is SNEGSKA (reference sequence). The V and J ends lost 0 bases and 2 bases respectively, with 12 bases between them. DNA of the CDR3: TGCAGTGCTAGAGAAGGGGACTCTTCCACAGATACGCAGTATTTT. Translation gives CSAREGDSSTDTQYF.

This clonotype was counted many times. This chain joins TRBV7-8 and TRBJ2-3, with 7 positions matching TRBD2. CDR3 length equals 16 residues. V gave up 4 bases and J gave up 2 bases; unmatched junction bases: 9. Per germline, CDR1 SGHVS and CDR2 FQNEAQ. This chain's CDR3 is CASSSTGTTYTDTQYF. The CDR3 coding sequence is TGTGCCAGCAGCTCGACCGGGACTACCTACACAGATACGCAGTATTTT.

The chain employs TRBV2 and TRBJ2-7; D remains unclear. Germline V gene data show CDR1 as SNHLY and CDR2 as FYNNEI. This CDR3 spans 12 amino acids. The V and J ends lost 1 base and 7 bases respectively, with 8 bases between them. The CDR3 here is CASSEEWREQYF. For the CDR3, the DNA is TGTGCCAGCAGTGAAGAGTGGCGGGAGCAGTACTTC.